This TCR beta chain derives from a study of T cells after yellow fever vaccination. MiXCR, applied by TCRdb to the 5' RACE reads, yields one record per CDR3 protein. The sample includes about 430,000 distinct CDR3 sequences, approximately 18% of them seen just once. Sequencing used PBMCs, obtained before the yellow fever booster vaccination. The TCR comes from a young man who received the YFV17D yellow fever vaccine.

The CDR3 sequence is CASWRGGSEQYF. CDR3 DNA: TGTGCCAGCTGGAGGGGGGGGAGCGAGCAGTACTTC. J is TRBJ2-7 and V is TRBV6-5; D possibly corresponds to TRBD2 (7 bases). CDR1 and CDR2 from the germline V gene are MNHEY and SVGAGI. The CDR3 contains 12 residues. V lost 8 bases and J lost 6, with 14 bases in between.